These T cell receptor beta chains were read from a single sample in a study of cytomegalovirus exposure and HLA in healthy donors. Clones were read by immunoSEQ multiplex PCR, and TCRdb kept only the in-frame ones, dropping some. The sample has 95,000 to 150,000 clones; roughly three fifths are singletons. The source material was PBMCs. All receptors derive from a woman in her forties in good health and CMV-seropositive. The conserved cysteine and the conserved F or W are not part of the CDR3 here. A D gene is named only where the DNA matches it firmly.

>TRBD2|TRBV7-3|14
ASSPRLAGGPNEQF
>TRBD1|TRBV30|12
AWSDRQGNSPLH
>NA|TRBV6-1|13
ASSAGGTASYEQY
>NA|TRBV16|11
ASSQSRGNEQF
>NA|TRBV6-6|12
ASGLVGGQDTQY
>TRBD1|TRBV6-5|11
ASSGTGEDGYT
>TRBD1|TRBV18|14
ASSPGTGGADGELF
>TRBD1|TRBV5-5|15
ASSGGTGSYSNQPQH
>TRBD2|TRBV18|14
ASSPQRTSGGETQY
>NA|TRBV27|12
ASSLGRRVAEAF
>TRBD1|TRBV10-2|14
ASSERAQGAKTEAF
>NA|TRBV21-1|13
ASSKFWRAGYEQY
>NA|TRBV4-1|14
ASSQPTGRGQETQY
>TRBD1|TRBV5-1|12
ASSLEGATGELF
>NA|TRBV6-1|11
ASRPGNHYEQY
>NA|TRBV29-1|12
SVAGQLLNTEAF
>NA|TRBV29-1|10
SVELGVYEQY
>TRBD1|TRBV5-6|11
ASSLLGTGDYT
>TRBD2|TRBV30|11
AWSVAGAYEQY